This T cell receptor (beta chain) was profiled in a study of vaccination effects on CD4 cells after COVID-19. Study-wide results and caveats: Spike-reactive clones in convalescents after vaccination were chiefly newly vaccine-induced. Clones of infection and vaccine origin contracted markedly late after vaccination.

Sequenced by immunoSEQ multiplex PCR; TCRdb stores in-frame clones only, minus some. The sample carries around 49,000 clones, approximately 70% recorded once. Viral peptide pools were used in the ViraFEST assay to expand antigen-specific CD4+ T cells, and sequencing came afterward. Isolating CD4+ T cells followed approximately nine days of culture. Infection dated between March and December 2020, before the Alpha, Beta and Delta variants reached the United States. Researchers reported culturing 2.1 million or so PBMC in each well, adding approximately 9.4 IU/ml IL-2 and about 9.5 ug/ml peptides. On days 3 and 7, fresh IL-2 medium replaced half the medium. The CDR3 consists of 13 residues. The germline V and J ends were trimmed by 5 bases and 4 bases, with 9 bases remaining between them. CDR1 and CDR2 from the germline V gene are SGHTA and FQGNSA. Of note for this clone: What it binds is unknown.

This sequence joins TRBV7-2 and TRBJ2-1, with TRBD2 as a possible D gene (6 bases). This sequence originates from a human donor who had a prior SARS-CoV-2 infection. Material: CD4+ T cells from PBMCs cultured with a peptide pool, obtained before COVID-19 vaccination. CDR3 sequence (DNA): TGTGCCAGCAGCCTGGGACTTTACAATGAGCAGTTCTTC. Its translation is CASSLGLYNEQFF.